The next 30 T cell receptor beta chains were all read from a single sample in a study of cytomegalovirus exposure and HLA in healthy donors. PCR employed 60 Vbeta and 13 Jbeta primers. Assay used: immunoSEQ multiplex PCR; TCRdb lists only in-frame clones, some missing. The sample contains about 190,000 clones, about 77% of which appear only once. The sample comprised PBMCs. Receptor source: a man aged 25-45 years in good health and CMV-seropositive.

V and J are TRBV29-1 and TRBJ2-7; 8 bases are a match to TRBD1. V shed 6 bases, J shed 2 bases, and the junction held 9 bases outside the gene matches. The CDR3 contains 14 residues. CDR1 is SQVTM and CDR2 is ANQGSEA in the germline V gene. CDR3 coding DNA: TGCAGCGTCCGAACCGGGACAGGACCCTACGAGCAGTACTTC. It yields the protein CSVRTGTGPYEQYF.

V gene TRBV19 combines with J gene TRBJ2-1; TRBD1 matches at 7 bases. Unmatched junction bases numbered 7, after V lost 1 base and J lost 7 bases. Per the germline V gene, CDR1 is LNHDA and CDR2 is SQIVND (reference sequence). The CDR3 totals 15 residues. The CDR3 sequence: CASSIVGTAFNEQFF. CDR3 in DNA: TGTGCCAGTAGTATAGTCGGGACAGCATTTAATGAGCAGTTCTTC.

The CDR3 sequence is CASSVLAETYEQYF. The CDR3 DNA reads TGTGCCAGCAGCGTCCTAGCGGAGACCTACGAGCAGTACTTC. This chain uses TRBV9 with TRBJ2-7, with 7 positions matching TRBD2. The ends lost 2 bases at V and 2 bases at J; junction bases unmatched: 4. The CDR3 spans 14 residues. Germline V lookup: CDR1 SGDLS, CDR2 YYNGEE.

The rearrangement links TRBV7-2 to TRBJ2-2; 8 bases line up with TRBD1. CDR3 size: 15 residues. The V gene's germline CDR1 is SGHTA and CDR2 FQGNSA. V trimming: 8 bases; J trimming: 5 bases; junction bases outside the gene matches: 10. CDR3 DNA sequence: TGTGCCAGCGCCAAGGACAGGGTGGTAACCGGGGAGCTGTTTTTT. It yields the protein CASAKDRVVTGELFF.

The rearrangement joins TRBV19 to TRBJ2-1, with 14 positions matching TRBD2. The CDR3 is 19 residues long. The junction had 10 bases not matched to a gene; V was cut back by 6 bases and J by 0 bases. Germline CDR1 LNHDA, CDR2 SQIVND (reference sequence). CDR3 residues: CASRSWTSGGQTSYNEQFF. The DNA for the CDR3 is TGTGCCAGTAGGTCCTGGACTAGCGGGGGGCAAACCTCCTACAATGAGCAGTTCTTC.

The chain recombines TRBV28 with TRBJ2-5; possibly TRBD1 for D (6 bases). Trimming shortened V by 7 bases and J by 9 bases, and 18 bases separated the two germline ends. The V gene's germline CDR1 is MDHEN and CDR2 SYDVKM. The CDR3 contains 13 residues. CDR3 sequence (DNA): TGTGCCAGCACGTCAGGGGTCCATGGGGCCCAGTACTTC. Protein sequence: CASTSGVHGAQYF.

The chain is built from TRBV9 and TRBJ1-5; D unresolved. Germline CDR1 reads SGDLS; CDR2 reads YYNGEE. CDR3 length: 12 amino acids. V lost 3 bases and J 5 bases, leaving 6 bases between the germline ends. The CDR3 spells CASSASHQPQHF. The CDR3 bases are TGTGCCAGCAGCGCAAGCCATCAGCCCCAGCATTTT.

V and J are TRBV5-6 and TRBJ2-3; 11 bases agree with TRBD2. The CDR3 covers 16 residues. Germline trimming cut 1 base from V and 3 bases from J; bases unmatched to any gene: 4. Germline V CDR1 and CDR2: SGHDT, YYEEEE. CDR3 sequence (DNA): TGTGCCAGCAGCTTGCGGGCTAGCGGGAGGACAGATACGCAGTATTTT. It encodes CASSLRASGRTDTQYF.

This clone came up a few times. The chain joins TRBV19 to TRBJ2-5; TRBD2 agrees at 8 bases. The end of the DNA aligns better with TRBJ2-7, so the J call may be wrong. Germline V gene lookup returns CDR1 LNHDA and CDR2 SQIVND (reference sequence). This CDR3 contains 13 residues. DNA of the CDR3: TGTGCCACCTCGGGTAGCGGGATTTACGAGCAGTACTTC. Translating it yields CATSGSGIYEQYF.

The rearrangement links TRBV14 to TRBJ2-3; D gene ambiguous. The CDR3 is 15 residues long. The germline V gene has CDR1 SGHDN and CDR2 FVKESK. Trimming removed 1 base from V and 2 bases from J, with 10 bases in between. The CDR3 loop is CASSQGVSSTDTQYF. The DNA of the CDR3 is TGTGCCAGCAGCCAAGGAGTTTCCTCCACAGATACGCAGTATTTT.

The V call is TRBV27, the J call TRBJ1-4, with D possibly TRBD1 on 5 matching bases. The CDR3 extends over 15 amino acids. Germline V lookup: CDR1 MNHEY, CDR2 SMNVEV (reference sequence). V was pared by 6 bases and J by 8 bases, with 19 bases between. The CDR3 DNA is TGTGCCAGCAGACGCGACAGATTGCCTTTGGAAAAACTGTTTTTT. Its protein product is CASRRDRLPLEKLFF.

This clone was seen once. The CDR3: CASSLGLRGGSTDTQYF. For the CDR3, the DNA is TGTGCCAGCAGCTTAGGCCTGCGCGGGGGTAGCACAGATACGCAGTATTTT. The rearrangement joins TRBV13 to TRBJ2-3, with TRBD2 identical over 7 bases. V lost 0 bases, J lost 0 bases, and 6 bases stayed unmatched. The CDR3 has 17 amino acids. The germline V gene encodes CDR1 PRHDT and CDR2 FYEKMQ (reference sequence).

The rearrangement uses TRBV5-1 and TRBJ1-1; the D gene is possibly TRBD1 (5 bases). Trimming pared 4 bases from V and 1 base from J, leaving 14 bases between. Germline CDR1 reads SGHRS; CDR2 reads YFSETQ. This CDR3 comprises 15 residues. DNA for the CDR3: TGCGCCAGCAGCCCGGGGGGGATTAGGAACACTGAAGCTTTCTTT. Translation gives CASSPGGIRNTEAFF.

The J gene is TRBJ1-2, the V gene TRBV2; no clear D gene. This CDR3 region has 15 residues. The V end was cut by 8 bases, the J end by 2 bases, with 18 bases between. Looked up from germline, CDR1 is SNHLY and CDR2 is FYNNEI. In DNA, the CDR3 is TGTGCCAGCGTTTTACGGGTCGGAACCAACTATGGCTACACCTTC. Its translation is CASVLRVGTNYGYTF.

In its sample, this clone was seen a few times. The chain links TRBV19 to TRBJ1-4; 9 nucleotides align to TRBD1. The CDR3 has 15 amino acids. Germline V gene data show CDR1 as LNHDA and CDR2 as SQIVND (reference sequence). The trim removed 5 bases at V and 8 bases at J, leaving 9 bases unmatched. CDR3 sequence reads: CASSSSGTGYEKLFF. For the CDR3, the DNA is TGTGCCAGTAGTTCATCCGGGACAGGGTACGAAAAACTGTTTTTT.

J is TRBJ2-3 and V is TRBV25-1; D remains ambiguous. Germline CDR1 and CDR2: MGHDK and SYGVNS. Trimming took 7 bases from V and 0 from J, leaving 14 bases between them. This CDR3 contains 15 residues. The CDR3 is CASTMTGTSTDTQYF. The CDR3 DNA is TGTGCCAGCACCATGACGGGTACTAGCACAGATACGCAGTATTTT.

The chain employs TRBV27 and TRBJ1-1; TRBD1 agrees at 7 bases. Germline assignment: CDR1 MNHEY and CDR2 SMNVEV (reference sequence). The CDR3 spans 15 residues. V shed 5 bases and J 6 bases; nucleotides not matched to a gene: 12. CDR3 nucleotides: TGTGCCAGCAGTCCCCCCGGGACAGTTGACGCTGAAGCTTTCTTT. Encoded protein: CASSPPGTVDAEAFF.

V is TRBV30 and J is TRBJ2-7; no firm D call. From germline, CDR1 is GTSNPN and CDR2 SVGIG (reference sequence). This CDR3 is 12 amino acids long. V was cut by 4 bases and J by 1 base, with 8 bases left in between. CDR3 sequence: CAWTHISYEQYF. The CDR3 DNA follows: TGTGCCTGGACGCACATATCCTACGAGCAGTACTTC.

The rearrangement links TRBV28 to TRBJ1-4; D is ambiguous. Germline CDR1 and CDR2: MDHEN and SYDVKM. The CDR3 is made up of 13 amino acids. V was clipped by 7 bases and J by 4 bases, with 10 bases between them. Here the CDR3 DNA reads TGTGCCAGCACGGGAGACGGTAATGAAAAACTGTTTTTT. It yields the protein CASTGDGNEKLFF.

The chain is built from TRBV6-5 and TRBJ2-7, with TRBD1 identical over 10 bases. Germline V CDR1 and CDR2: MNHEY, SVGAGI. The CDR3 extends over 16 amino acids. V lost 4 bases to trimming and J lost 5 bases; unmatched junction nucleotides: 11. CDR3 nucleotide sequence: TGTGCCAGCAGTTTTTCCGCGGGACAGGGGCACGACGAGCAGTACTTC. It yields the protein CASSFSAGQGHDEQYF.

The chain is built from TRBV27 and TRBJ1-1; D possibly corresponds to TRBD1 (6 bases). This CDR3 region has 15 residues. Germline CDR1 and CDR2: MNHEY and SMNVEV (reference sequence). Trimming pared 0 bases from V and 1 base from J, leaving 9 bases between. CDR3 sequence reads: CASSLSPGQNTEAFF. Here the CDR3 DNA reads TGTGCCAGCAGTTTATCCCCGGGACAGAACACTGAAGCTTTCTTT.

The chain employs TRBV18 and TRBJ1-6; 9 bases are shared with TRBD1. Germline lookup yields CDR1 KGHSH and CDR2 LQKENI. CDR3 length: 16 amino acids. J gave up 7 bases and V 2 bases, and 6 bases lay outside the gene matches. CDR3 protein: CASSPMRQGDNSPLHF. DNA of the CDR3: TGTGCCAGCTCACCAATGAGACAGGGGGACAATTCACCCCTCCACTTT.

This clone was counted once. This rearrangement joins TRBV6-5 to TRBJ2-7; 7 positions agree with TRBD1. This CDR3 region has 15 residues. Losses at the gene ends were 2 bases for V and 4 bases for J; bases not matched to a gene: 8. The germline CDR1 and CDR2 sequences are MNHEY and SVGAGI. DNA of the CDR3: TGTGCCAGCAGTTACGCGACAGGGAAGGGGTACGAGCAGTACTTC. It specifies CASSYATGKGYEQYF.

The V and J genes are TRBV29-1 and TRBJ2-7; D is undetermined. Trimming pared 7 bases from V and 3 bases from J, leaving 10 bases between. CDR1 and CDR2 from the germline V gene are SQVTM and ANQGSEA. This CDR3 spans 11 amino acids. CDR3 sequence: CSAVLRYEQYF. The CDR3 region has the DNA TGCAGCGCCGTGCTACGCTACGAGCAGTACTTC.

V is TRBV18 and J is TRBJ2-1; TRBD2 agrees at 13 bases. V shed 4 bases, J shed 8 bases, and the junction held 5 bases outside the gene matches. This CDR3 contains 15 residues. Per germline, CDR1 KGHSH and CDR2 LQKENI. DNA for the CDR3: TGTGCCAGCTCACGGGGGACTAGCGGGACTGATGAGCAGTTCTTC. Encoded protein: CASSRGTSGTDEQFF. The complete variable domain, with remaining parts taken from reference TRBV18 and TRBJ2-1, reads NAGVMQNPRHLVRRRGQEARLRCSPMKGHSHVYWYRQLPEEGLKFMVYLQKENIIDESGMPKERFSAEFPKEGPSILRIQQVVRGDSAAYFCASSRGTSGTDEQFFGPGTRLTVL.

This clone came up once. The chain combines TRBV28 with TRBJ2-5; TRBD2 matches at 8 bases. V lost 5 bases, J lost 5 bases, and 13 bases stayed unmatched. CDR1 is MDHEN and CDR2 is SYDVKM in the germline V gene. The CDR3 extends over 16 amino acids. The CDR3 reads CASSAPGSGIGETQYF. In nucleotides, the CDR3 is TGTGCCAGCAGTGCCCCGGGTAGCGGGATTGGGGAGACCCAGTACTTC.

The V gene is TRBV6-5, the J gene TRBJ1-2, with a weak D call TRBD1 (6 bases). Between the trimmed V and J ends, which lost 0 bases and 6 bases, there was a span of 14 bases. The CDR3 extends over 15 amino acids. Germline V gene sequence: CDR1 MNHEY, CDR2 SVGAGI. CDR3 nucleotide sequence: TGTGCCAGCAGTTACTCGAGCTTAGGGGGGGATGGCTACACCTTC. Amino acids: CASSYSSLGGDGYTF.

The chain employs TRBV6-5 and TRBJ2-7; 13 bases fit TRBD2. The CDR3 covers 14 residues. Germline V gives CDR1 MNHEY, CDR2 SVGAGI. After removal of 7 bases from V and 3 bases from J, the junction contained 3 bases not matched to a gene. CDR3 in DNA: TGTGCCAGCAATCGACTAGCGGGGGGCTACGAGCAGTACTTC. It yields the protein CASNRLAGGYEQYF.

The V call is TRBV19, the J call TRBJ2-5, with 14 bases that match TRBD2. Germline trimming cut 6 bases from V and 2 bases from J; bases unmatched to any gene: 2. The CDR3 totals 15 residues. The V gene's germline CDR1 is LNHDA and CDR2 SQIVND (reference sequence). CDR3 nucleotide sequence: TGTGCCAGTAGCGGACTAGCGGGGGGACAAGAGACCCAGTACTTC. It is translated as CASSGLAGGQETQYF.

V is TRBV19 and J is TRBJ1-5; D may be TRBD1 (6 bases). Trimming removed 4 bases from V and 5 bases from J, with 9 bases in between. The CDR3 runs 13 residues. The germline V gene has CDR1 LNHDA and CDR2 SQIVND (reference sequence). In DNA form, the CDR3 reads TGTGCCAGTAGTAGCAGGGGTTATCAGCCCCAGCATTTT. Encoded protein: CASSSRGYQPQHF.